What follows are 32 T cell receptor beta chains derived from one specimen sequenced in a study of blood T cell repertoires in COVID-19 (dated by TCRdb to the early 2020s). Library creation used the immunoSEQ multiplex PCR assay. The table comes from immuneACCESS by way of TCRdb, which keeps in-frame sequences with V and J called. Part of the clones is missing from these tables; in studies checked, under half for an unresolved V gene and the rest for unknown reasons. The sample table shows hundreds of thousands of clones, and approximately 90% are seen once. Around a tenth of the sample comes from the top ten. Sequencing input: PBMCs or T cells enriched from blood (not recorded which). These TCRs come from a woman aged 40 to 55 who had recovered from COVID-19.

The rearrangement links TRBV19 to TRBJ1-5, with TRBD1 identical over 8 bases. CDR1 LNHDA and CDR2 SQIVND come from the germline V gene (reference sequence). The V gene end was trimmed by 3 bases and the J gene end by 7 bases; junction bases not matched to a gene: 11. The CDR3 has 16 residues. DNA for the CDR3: TGTGCCAGTAGTATGGGCATGACAGGGGATGGACAGCCCCAGCATTTT. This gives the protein CASSMGMTGDGQPQHF.

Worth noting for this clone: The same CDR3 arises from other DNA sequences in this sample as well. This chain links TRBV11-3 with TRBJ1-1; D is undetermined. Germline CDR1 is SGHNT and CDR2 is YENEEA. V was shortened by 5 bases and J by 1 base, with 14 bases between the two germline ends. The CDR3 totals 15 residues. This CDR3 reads CASSPRAGGNTEAFF. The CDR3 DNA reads TGTGCCAGCAGCCCCCGAGCTGGAGGGAACACTGAAGCTTTCTTT.

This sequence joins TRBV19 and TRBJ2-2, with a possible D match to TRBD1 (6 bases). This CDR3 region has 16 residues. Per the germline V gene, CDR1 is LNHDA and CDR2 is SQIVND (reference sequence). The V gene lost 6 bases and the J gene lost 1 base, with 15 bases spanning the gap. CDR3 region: CASSQGSGMNTGELFF. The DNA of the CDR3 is TGTGCCAGTAGCCAGGGGTCGGGGATGAACACCGGGGAGCTGTTTTTT.

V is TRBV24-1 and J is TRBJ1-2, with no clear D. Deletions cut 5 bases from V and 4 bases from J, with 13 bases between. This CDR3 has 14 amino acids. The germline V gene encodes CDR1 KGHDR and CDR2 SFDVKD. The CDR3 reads CATSGPPPFYGYTF. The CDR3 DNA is TGTGCCACCAGTGGTCCTCCTCCGTTCTATGGCTACACCTTC.

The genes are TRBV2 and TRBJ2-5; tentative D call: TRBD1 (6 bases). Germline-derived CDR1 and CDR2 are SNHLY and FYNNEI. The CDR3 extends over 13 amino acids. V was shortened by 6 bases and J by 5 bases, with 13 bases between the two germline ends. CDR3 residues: CASSTRQGETQYF. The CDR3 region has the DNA TGTGCCAGCAGCACCCGGCAGGGGGAGACCCAGTACTTC. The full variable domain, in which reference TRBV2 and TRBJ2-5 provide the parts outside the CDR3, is EPEVTQTPSHQVTQMGQEVILRCVPISNHLYFYWYRQILGQKVEFLVSFYNNEISEKSEIFDDQFSVERPDGSNFTLKIRSTKLEDSAMYFCASSTRQGETQYFGPGTRLLVL.

The CDR3 DNA follows: TGTGCCAGCTCACCGGCAGGGAATTATAATTCACCCCTCCACTTT. Translation gives CASSPAGNYNSPLHF. This sequence joins TRBV18 and TRBJ1-6; TRBD1 is a possible D gene (5 bases). CDR1 KGHSH and CDR2 LQKENI come from the germline V gene. The CDR3 is 15 amino acids. The V and J ends lost 3 bases and 4 bases respectively, with 10 bases between them. The full variable domain, rest sourced from reference TRBV18 and TRBJ1-6, is NAGVMQNPRHLVRRRGQEARLRCSPMKGHSHVYWYRQLPEEGLKFMVYLQKENIIDESGMPKERFSAEFPKEGPSILRIQQVVRGDSAAYFCASSPAGNYNSPLHFGNGTRLTVT.

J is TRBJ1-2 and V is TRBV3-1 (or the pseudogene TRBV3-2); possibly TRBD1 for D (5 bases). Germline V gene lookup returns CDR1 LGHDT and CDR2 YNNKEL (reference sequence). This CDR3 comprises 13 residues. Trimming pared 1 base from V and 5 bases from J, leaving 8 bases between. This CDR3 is CASSQAGTYGYTF. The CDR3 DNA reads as TGTGCCAGCAGCCAAGCAGGGACTTATGGCTACACCTTC.

CDR3 loop: CASSPGRVFSGANVLTF. For the CDR3, the DNA is TGCGCCAGCAGCCCCGGTCGGGTATTCTCTGGGGCCAACGTCCTGACTTTC. The chain employs TRBV4-3 and TRBJ2-6; no clear D gene. V dropped 4 bases and J dropped 0 bases, with 13 bases sitting between them. The germline gives CDR1 LGHNA, CDR2 YSLEER. CDR3 length: 17 residues.

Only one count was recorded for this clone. CDR3 loop: CASSLGQGGQPQHF. CDR3 bases: TGTGCCAGCAGCCTGGGACAGGGGGGTCAGCCCCAGCATTTT. The V call is TRBV5-6, the J call TRBJ1-5; 11 bases align to TRBD1. The CDR3 is 14 residues long. Germline V gives CDR1 SGHDT, CDR2 YYEEEE. The J segment lost 6 bases and the V segment lost 4 bases, leaving 3 bases of the junction unmatched.

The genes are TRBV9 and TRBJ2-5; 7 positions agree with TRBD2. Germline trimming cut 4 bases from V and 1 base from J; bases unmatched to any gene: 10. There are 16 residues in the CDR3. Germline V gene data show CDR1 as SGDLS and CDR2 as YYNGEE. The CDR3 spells CASSPLPGLPQETQYF. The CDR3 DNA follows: TGTGCCAGCAGCCCTCTCCCGGGACTACCCCAAGAGACCCAGTACTTC.

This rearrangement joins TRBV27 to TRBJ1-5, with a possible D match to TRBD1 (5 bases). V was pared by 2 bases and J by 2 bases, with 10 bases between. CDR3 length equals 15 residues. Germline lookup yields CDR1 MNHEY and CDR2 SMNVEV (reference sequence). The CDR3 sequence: CASSLEAGRNQPQHF. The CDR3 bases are TGTGCCAGCAGTTTAGAGGCAGGGCGCAATCAGCCCCAGCATTTT.

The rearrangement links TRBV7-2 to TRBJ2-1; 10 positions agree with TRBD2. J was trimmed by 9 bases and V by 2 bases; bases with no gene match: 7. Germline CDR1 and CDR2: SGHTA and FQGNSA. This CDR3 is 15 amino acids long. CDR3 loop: CASSLWSGGAVEQFF. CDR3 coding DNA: TGTGCCAGCAGCTTATGGAGCGGGGGGGCAGTTGAGCAGTTCTTC.

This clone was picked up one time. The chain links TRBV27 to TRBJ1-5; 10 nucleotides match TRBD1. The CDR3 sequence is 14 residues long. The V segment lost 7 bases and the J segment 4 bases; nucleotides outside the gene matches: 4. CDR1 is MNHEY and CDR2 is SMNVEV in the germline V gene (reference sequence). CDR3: CASKPGQGNQPQHF. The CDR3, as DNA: TGTGCCAGCAAACCGGGACAGGGGAATCAGCCCCAGCATTTT.

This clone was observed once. The CDR3 DNA reads TGTGCCAGCTCCCCTTCGGGGACAGGGGGCAATGAGCAGTTCTTC. Amino acid sequence: CASSPSGTGGNEQFF. V is TRBV18 and J is TRBJ2-1; the match to TRBD1 covers 11 bases. V lost 6 bases, J lost 6 bases, and 7 bases stayed unmatched. The CDR3 runs to 15 residues. From germline, CDR1 is KGHSH and CDR2 LQKENI.

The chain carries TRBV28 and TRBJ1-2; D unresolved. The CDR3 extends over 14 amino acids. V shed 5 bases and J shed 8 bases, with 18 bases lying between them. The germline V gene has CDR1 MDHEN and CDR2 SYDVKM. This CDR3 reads CASSLPDTVWGYTF. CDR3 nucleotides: TGTGCCAGCAGTCTTCCCGACACCGTGTGGGGCTACACCTTC.

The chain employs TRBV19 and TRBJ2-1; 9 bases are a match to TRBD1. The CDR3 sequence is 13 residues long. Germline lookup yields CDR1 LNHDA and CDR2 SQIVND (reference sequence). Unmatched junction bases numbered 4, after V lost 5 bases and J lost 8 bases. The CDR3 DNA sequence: TGTGCCAGTAGTCCCGGACAGGGGTATGAGCAGTTCTTC. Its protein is CASSPGQGYEQFF. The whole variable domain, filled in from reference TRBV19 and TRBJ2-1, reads DGGITQSPKYLFRKEGQNVTLSCEQNLNHDAMYWYRQDPGQGLRLIYYSQIVNDFQKGDIAEGYSVSREKKESFPLTVTSAQKNPTAFYLCASSPGQGYEQFFGPGTRLTVL.

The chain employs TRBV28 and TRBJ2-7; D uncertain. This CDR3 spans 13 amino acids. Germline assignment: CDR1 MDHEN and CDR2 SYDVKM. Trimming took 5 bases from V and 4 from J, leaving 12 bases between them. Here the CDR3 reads CASSRLLGYEQYF. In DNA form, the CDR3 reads TGTGCCAGCAGTCGACTCCTGGGTTACGAGCAGTACTTC.

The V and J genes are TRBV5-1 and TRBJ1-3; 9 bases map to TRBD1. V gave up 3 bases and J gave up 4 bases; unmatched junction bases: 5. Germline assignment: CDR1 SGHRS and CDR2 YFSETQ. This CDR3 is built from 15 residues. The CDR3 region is CASSWGQGYGNTIYF. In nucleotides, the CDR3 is TGCGCCAGCAGCTGGGGACAGGGTTACGGAAACACCATATATTTT.

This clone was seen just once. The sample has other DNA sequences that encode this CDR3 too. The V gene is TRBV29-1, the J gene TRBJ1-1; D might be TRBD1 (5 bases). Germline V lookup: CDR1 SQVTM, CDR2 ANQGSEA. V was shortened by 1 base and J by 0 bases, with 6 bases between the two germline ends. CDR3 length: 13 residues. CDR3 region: CSVEGQLNTEAFF. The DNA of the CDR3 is TGCAGCGTTGAAGGACAGTTGAACACTGAAGCTTTCTTT.

The CDR3 sequence is CASSVVSMNTEAFF. CDR3 bases: TGTGCCAGCAGCGTAGTGAGTATGAACACTGAAGCTTTCTTT. The rearrangement links TRBV9 to TRBJ1-1; no firm D call. The germline gives CDR1 SGDLS, CDR2 YYNGEE. The CDR3 spans 14 residues. V lost 0 bases to trimming and J lost 0 bases, with 6 bases between them.

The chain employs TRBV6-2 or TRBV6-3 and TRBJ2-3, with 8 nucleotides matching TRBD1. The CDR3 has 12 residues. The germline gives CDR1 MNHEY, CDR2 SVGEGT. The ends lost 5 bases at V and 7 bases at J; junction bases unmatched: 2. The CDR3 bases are TGTGCCAGCAGTCAGGGGGCGAATACGCAGTATTTT. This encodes CASSQGANTQYF.

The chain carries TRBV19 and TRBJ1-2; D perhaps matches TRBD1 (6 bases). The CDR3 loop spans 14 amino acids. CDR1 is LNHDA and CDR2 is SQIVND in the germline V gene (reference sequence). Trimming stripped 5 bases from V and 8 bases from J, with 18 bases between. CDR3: CASSPLNRVQGYTF. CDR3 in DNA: TGTGCCAGTAGTCCCCTCAACAGGGTACAGGGCTACACCTTC.

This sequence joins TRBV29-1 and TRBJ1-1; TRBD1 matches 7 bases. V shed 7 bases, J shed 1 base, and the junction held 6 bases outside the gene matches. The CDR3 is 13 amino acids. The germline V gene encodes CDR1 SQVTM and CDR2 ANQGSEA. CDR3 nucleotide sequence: TGCAGCGCTGCGGGGACAGAGAACACTGAAGCTTTCTTT. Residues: CSAAGTENTEAFF. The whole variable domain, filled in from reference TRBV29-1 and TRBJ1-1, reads SAVISQKPSRDICQRGTSLTIQCQVDSQVTMMFWYRQQPGQSLTLIATANQGSEATYESGFVIDKFPISRPNLTFSTLTVSNMSPEDSSIYLCSAAGTENTEAFFGQGTRLTVV.

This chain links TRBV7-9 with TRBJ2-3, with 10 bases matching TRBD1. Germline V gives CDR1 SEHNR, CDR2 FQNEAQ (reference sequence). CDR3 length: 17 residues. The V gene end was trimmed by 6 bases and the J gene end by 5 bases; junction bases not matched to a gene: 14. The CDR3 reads CASSHSTRDRGRDTQYF. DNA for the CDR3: TGTGCCAGCAGTCATTCCACCCGGGACAGGGGACGAGATACGCAGTATTTT.

The CDR3 DNA follows: TGTGCCAGCAGTCTATTAGCGGGAGGGCCGGGCGAGCAGTACTTC. Residues: CASSLLAGGPGEQYF. The chain carries TRBV7-2 and TRBJ2-7; 11 bases are shared with TRBD2. J was trimmed by 6 bases and V by 6 bases; bases with no gene match: 10. This CDR3 contains 15 residues. Germline V gene sequence: CDR1 SGHTA, CDR2 FQGNSA.

The CDR3 sequence is CASSGTGPYEQYF. In DNA, the CDR3 is TGTGCCAGTAGTGGGACAGGACCGTACGAGCAGTACTTC. This chain connects TRBV19 to TRBJ2-7, with 8 bases fitting TRBD1. V lost 5 bases and J lost 4; bases outside the gene matches: 4. The CDR3 loop spans 13 amino acids. Germline V gene lookup returns CDR1 LNHDA and CDR2 SQIVND (reference sequence).

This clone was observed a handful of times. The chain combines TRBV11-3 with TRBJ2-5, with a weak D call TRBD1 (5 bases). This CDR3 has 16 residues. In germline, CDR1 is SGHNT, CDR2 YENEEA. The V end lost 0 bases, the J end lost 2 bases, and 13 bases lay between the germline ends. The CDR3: CASSLDPWTIQETQYF. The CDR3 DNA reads TGTGCCAGCAGCTTAGATCCGTGGACAATTCAAGAGACCCAGTACTTC.

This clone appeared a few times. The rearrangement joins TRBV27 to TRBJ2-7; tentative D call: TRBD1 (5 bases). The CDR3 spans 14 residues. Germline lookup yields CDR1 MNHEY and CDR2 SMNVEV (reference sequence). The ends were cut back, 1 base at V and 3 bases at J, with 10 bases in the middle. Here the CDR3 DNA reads TGTGCCAGCAGTTTATGGCCAGGGATCTACGAGCAGTACTTC. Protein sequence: CASSLWPGIYEQYF.

The CDR3 region is CASRSLGQGSYNEQFF. The CDR3 DNA reads as TGTGCAAGTCGCTCCCTGGGACAGGGCTCCTACAATGAGCAGTTCTTC. The chain employs TRBV12-2 and TRBJ2-1; the table names TRBD1, a call not compared with the DNA. TRBV12-2 is a pseudogene. CDR3 length: 16 residues.

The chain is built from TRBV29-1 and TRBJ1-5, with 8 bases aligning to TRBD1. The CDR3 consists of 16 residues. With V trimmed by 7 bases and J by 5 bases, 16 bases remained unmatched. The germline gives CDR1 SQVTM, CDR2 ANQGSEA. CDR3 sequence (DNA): TGCAGCGCCCTGGGGTTGACAGGGGATGGAGATCAGCCCCAGCATTTT. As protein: CSALGLTGDGDQPQHF.

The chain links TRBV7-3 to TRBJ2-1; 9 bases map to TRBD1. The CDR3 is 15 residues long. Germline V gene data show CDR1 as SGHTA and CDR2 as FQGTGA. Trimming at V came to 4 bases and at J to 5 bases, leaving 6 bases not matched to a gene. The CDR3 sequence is CASSYPGQGNNEQFF. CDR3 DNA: TGTGCCAGCAGCTATCCGGGACAGGGTAACAATGAGCAGTTCTTC. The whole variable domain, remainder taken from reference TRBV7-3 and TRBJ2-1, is GAGVSQTPSNKVTEKGKYVELRCDPISGHTALYWYRQSLGQGPEFLIYFQGTGAADDSGLPNDRFFAVRPEGSVSTLKIQRTERGDSAVYLCASSYPGQGNNEQFFGPGTRLTVL.

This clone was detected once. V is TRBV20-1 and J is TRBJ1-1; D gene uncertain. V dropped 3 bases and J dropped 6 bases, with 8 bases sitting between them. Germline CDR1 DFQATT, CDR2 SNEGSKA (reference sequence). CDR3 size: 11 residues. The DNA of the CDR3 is TGCAGTGCTAGGGGAGCAGCTGAAGCTTTCTTT. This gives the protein CSARGAAEAFF.